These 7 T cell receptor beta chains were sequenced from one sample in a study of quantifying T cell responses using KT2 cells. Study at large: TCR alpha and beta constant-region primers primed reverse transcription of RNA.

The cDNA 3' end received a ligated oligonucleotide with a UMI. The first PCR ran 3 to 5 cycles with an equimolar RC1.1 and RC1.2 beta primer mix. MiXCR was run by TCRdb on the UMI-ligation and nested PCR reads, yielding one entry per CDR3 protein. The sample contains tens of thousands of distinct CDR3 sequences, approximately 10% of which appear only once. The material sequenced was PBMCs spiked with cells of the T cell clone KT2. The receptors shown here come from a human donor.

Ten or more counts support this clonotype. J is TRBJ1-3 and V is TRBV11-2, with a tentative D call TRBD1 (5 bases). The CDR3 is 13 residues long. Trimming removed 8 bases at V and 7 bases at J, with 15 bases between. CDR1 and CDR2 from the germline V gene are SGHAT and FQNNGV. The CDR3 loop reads CASGAGSTNTIYF. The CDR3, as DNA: TGTGCCAGCGGGGCAGGGTCGACGAACACCATATATTTT.

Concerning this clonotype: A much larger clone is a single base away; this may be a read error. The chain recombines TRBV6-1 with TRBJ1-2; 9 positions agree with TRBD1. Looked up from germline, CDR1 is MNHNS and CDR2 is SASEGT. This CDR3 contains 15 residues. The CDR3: CASSFGGTGKRGYNF. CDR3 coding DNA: TGTGCCAGCAGCTTCGGAGGGACAGGGAAGCGGGGCTACAACTTC.

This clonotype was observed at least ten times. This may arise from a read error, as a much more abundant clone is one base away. CDR3 region: CASSIDCQDRQYF. The CDR3 coding sequence is TGTGCCAGTAGTATAGATTGCCAGGACAGACAGTACTTC. This chain joins TRBV19 and TRBJ2-7; D may be TRBD1 (6 bases). The CDR3 loop spans 13 amino acids. Trimming took 0 bases from V and 10 from J, leaving 13 bases between them. Germline lookup yields CDR1 LNHDA and CDR2 SQIVND (reference sequence). Using reference TRBV19 and TRBJ2-7 for the parts outside the CDR3, the full variable domain is DGGITQSPKYLFRKEGQNVTLSCEQNLNHDAMYWYRQDPGQGLRLIYYSQIVNDFQKGDIAEGYSVSREKKESFPLTVTSAQKNPTAFYLCASSIDCQDRQYFGPGTRLTVT.

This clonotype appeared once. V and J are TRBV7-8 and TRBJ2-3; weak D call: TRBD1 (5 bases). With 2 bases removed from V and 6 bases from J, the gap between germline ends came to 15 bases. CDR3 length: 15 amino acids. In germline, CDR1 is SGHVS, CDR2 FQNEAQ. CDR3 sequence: CASSLLGRATDTQYF. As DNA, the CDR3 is TGTGCCAGCAGCTTATTGGGCAGGGCGACCGATACGCAGTATTTT.

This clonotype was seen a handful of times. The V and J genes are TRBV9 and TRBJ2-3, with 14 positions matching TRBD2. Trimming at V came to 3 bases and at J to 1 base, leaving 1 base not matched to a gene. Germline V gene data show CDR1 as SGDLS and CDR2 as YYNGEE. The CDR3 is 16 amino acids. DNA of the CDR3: TGTGCCAGCAGCGCGGGACTAGCGGGAGGCACAGATACGCAGTATTTT. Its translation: CASSAGLAGGTDTQYF.

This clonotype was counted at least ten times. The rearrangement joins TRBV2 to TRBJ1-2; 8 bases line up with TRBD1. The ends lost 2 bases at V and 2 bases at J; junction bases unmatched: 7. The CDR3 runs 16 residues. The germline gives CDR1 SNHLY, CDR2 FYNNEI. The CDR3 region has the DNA TGTGCCAGCAGTGAAAAAGGCGGGACAGGAAACTATGGCTACACCTTC. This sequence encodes CASSEKGGTGNYGYTF.

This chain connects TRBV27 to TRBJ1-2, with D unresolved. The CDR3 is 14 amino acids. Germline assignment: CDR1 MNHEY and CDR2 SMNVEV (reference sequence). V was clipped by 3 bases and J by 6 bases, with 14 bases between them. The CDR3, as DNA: TGTGCCAGCAGTTTGTCGGGAGGGATCGATGGCTACACCTTC. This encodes CASSLSGGIDGYTF.